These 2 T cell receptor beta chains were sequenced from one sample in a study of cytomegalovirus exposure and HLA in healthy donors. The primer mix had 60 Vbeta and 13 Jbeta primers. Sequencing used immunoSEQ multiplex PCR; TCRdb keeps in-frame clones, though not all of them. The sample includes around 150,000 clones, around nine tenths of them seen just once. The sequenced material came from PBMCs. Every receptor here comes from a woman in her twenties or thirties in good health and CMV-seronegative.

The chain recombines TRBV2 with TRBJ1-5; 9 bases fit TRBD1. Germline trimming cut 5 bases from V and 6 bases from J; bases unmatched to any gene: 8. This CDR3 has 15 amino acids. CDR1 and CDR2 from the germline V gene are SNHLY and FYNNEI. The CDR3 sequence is CASSPGQGSTQPQHF. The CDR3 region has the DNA TGTGCCAGCAGTCCTGGACAGGGGAGTACTCAGCCCCAGCATTTT.

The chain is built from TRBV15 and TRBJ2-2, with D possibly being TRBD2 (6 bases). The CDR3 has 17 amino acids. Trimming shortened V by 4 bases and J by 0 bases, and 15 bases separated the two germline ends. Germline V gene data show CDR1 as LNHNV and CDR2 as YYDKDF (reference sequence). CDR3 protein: CATSNPRRGSNTGELFF. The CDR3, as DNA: TGTGCCACCAGCAATCCCCGGCGGGGCTCGAACACCGGGGAGCTGTTTTTT. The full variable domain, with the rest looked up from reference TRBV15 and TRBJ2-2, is DAMVIQNPRYQVTQFGKPVTLSCSQTLNHNVMYWYQQKSSQAPKLLFHYYDKDFNNEADTPDNFQSRRPNTSFCFLDIRSPGLGDTAMYLCATSNPRRGSNTGELFFGEGSRLTVL.